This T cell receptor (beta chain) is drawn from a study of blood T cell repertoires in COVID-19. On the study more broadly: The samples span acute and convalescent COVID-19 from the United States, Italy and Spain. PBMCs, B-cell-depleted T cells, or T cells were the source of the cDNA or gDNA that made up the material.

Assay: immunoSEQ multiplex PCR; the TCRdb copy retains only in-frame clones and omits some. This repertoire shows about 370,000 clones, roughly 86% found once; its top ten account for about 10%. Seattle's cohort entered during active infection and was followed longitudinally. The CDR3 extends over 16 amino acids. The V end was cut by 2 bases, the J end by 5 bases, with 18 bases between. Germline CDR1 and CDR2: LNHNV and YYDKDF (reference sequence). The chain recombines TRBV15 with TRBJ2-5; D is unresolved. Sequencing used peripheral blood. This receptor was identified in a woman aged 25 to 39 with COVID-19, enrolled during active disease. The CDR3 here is CATSRLTTQSTETQYF. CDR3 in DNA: TGTGCCACCAGCAGATTAACGACACAAAGCACGGAGACCCAGTACTTC.